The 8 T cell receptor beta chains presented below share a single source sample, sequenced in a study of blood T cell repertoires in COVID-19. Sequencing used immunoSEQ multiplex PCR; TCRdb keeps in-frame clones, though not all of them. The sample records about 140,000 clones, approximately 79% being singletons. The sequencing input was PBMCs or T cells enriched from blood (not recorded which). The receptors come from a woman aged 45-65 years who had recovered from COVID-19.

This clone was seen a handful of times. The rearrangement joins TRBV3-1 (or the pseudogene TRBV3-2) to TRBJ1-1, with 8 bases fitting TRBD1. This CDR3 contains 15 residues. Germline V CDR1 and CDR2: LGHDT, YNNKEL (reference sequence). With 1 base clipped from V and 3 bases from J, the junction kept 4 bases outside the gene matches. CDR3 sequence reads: CASSQATGGYTEAFF. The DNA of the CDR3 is TGTGCCAGCAGCCAAGCTACAGGGGGGTACACTGAAGCTTTCTTT.

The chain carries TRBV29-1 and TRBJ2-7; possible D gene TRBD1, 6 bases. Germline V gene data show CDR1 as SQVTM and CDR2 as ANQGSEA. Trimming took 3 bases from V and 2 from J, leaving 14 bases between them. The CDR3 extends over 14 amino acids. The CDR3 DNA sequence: TGCAGCGTTGAGGGTCTGGGGGCCACCTACGAGCAGTACTTC. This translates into CSVEGLGATYEQYF.

As DNA, the CDR3 is TGTGCCAGCAGCCCTACCACGAGCACTGAAGCTTTCTTT. Translated, it gives CASSPTTSTEAFF. The chain employs TRBV2 and TRBJ1-1; unclear D gene. V lost 6 bases and J 4 bases, leaving 12 bases between the germline ends. Germline V CDR1 and CDR2: SNHLY, FYNNEI. The CDR3 runs to 13 residues.

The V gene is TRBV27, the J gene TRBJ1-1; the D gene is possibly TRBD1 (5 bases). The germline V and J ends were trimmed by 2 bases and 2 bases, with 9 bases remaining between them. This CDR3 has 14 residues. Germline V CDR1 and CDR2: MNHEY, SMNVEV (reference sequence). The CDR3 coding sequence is TGTGCCAGCAGTTTAAGAAGGGGAAACACTGAAGCTTTCTTT. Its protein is CASSLRRGNTEAFF.

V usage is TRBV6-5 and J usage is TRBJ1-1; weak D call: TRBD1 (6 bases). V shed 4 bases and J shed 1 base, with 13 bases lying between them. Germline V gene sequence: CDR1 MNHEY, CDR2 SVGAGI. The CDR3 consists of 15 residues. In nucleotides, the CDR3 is TGTGCCAGCAGTTTTATAGGGGGTGCGAACACTGAAGCTTTCTTT. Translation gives CASSFIGGANTEAFF.

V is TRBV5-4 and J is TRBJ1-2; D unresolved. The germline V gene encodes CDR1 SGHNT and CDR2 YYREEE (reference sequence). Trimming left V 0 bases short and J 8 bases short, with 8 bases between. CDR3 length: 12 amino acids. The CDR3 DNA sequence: TGTGCCAGCAGCTTGGGGGGAGGGGGCTACACCTTC. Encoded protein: CASSLGGGGYTF.

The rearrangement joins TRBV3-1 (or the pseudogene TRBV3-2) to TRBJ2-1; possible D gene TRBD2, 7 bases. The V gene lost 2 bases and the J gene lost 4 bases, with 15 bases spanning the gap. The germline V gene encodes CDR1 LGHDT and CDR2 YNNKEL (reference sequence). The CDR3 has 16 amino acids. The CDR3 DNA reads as TGTGCCAGCAGCCAAAGGGGGGGCCAGGGGTACAATGAGCAGTTCTTC. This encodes CASSQRGGQGYNEQFF.

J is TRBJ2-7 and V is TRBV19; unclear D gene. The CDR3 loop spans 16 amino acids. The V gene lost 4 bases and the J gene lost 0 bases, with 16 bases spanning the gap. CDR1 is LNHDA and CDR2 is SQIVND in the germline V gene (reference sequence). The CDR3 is CASSTWSFGSSYEQYF. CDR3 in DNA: TGTGCCAGTAGTACCTGGAGTTTCGGGTCCTCCTACGAGCAGTACTTC.